These T cell receptor beta chains were read from a single sample in a study of T cell repertoires in cytomegalovirus infection. TCRdb independently ran MiXCR on the reads; one entry per CDR3 protein. The top ten clones hold about 2.3% of a sample with 310,000 or so distinct CDR3 sequences, about a tenth of them seen once. The sample was PBMCs. All receptors come from a human donor in good health (CMV status not recorded). Some clones in this sample may be carry-over from other donors' samples. Both conserved end residues are part of each CDR3. D genes are given only for firm matches. Clone size is shown for a subset of rows, as once, few, many or a class of expanded clone.

v_gene	d_gene	abundance	j_gene	CDR3aa	CDR3nt
TRBV27	.	few	TRBJ1-1	CASSHLFPGGDTEAFF	TGTGCCAGCAGTCACCTTTTCCCCGGAGGGGACACTGAAGCTTTCTTT
TRBV4-1	.	many	TRBJ1-3	CASSQVLGPRGTGNTIYF	TGCGCCAGCAGCCAAGTTCTGGGGCCAAGAGGAACTGGAAACACCATATATTTT
TRBV4-3	TRBD2	once	TRBJ2-5	CASSQSGGAGGQETQYF	TGCGCCAGCAGCCAATCGGGGGGGGCCGGAGGCCAAGAGACCCAGTACTTC
TRBV5-4	.	many	TRBJ1-2	CASSPDAGQAGYGYTF	TGTGCCAGCAGCCCGGACGCTGGGCAGGCCGGCTATGGCTACACCTTC
TRBV15	.	few	TRBJ1-1	CATSRGSGDTEAFF	TGTGCCACCAGCAGAGGATCGGGAGACACTGAAGCTTTCTTT
TRBV6-2/TRBV6-3	.	many	TRBJ2-3	CASRPRDVSSTDTQYF	TGTGCCAGCAGACCCCGAGACGTCTCTAGCACAGATACGCAGTATTTT
TRBV7-9	.	many	TRBJ1-6	CASSRDGGNLGSPLHF	TGTGCCAGCAGCCGGGATGGGGGAAACCTTGGTTCACCCCTCCACTTT
TRBV7-9	.	many	TRBJ1-6	CASSLVDSPLHF	TGTGCCAGCAGCTTAGTAGATTCACCCCTCCACTTT
TRBV2	TRBD1	many	TRBJ2-2	CASSVGTGGLTGELFF	TGTGCCAGCAGTGTGGGGACAGGGGGTTTAACCGGGGAGCTGTTTTTT
TRBV7-8	TRBD2	many	TRBJ2-5	CASSFSLGGGAGETQYF	TGTGCCAGCAGCTTCAGCCTAGGCGGGGGGGCCGGGGAGACCCAGTACTTC
TRBV27	.	few	TRBJ2-1	CASSSPTSSSSYNEQFF	TGTGCCAGCAGTTCCCCCACTAGTTCGAGCTCCTACAATGAGCAGTTCTTC
TRBV5-6	.	many	TRBJ1-2	CASSSRAYGYTF	TGTGCCAGCAGCTCCCGAGCCTATGGCTACACCTTC
TRBV6-2/TRBV6-3	TRBD1	many	TRBJ2-1	CASSYVGQGYNEQFF	TGTGCCAGCAGTTACGTGGGACAGGGATACAATGAGCAGTTCTTC
TRBV28	.	many	TRBJ2-3	CASSGVSTDTQYF	TGTGCCAGCAGCGGAGTGAGCACAGATACGCAGTATTTT
TRBV28	.	many	TRBJ1-2	CASSLGARGYTF	TGTGCCAGCAGTTTAGGGGCCCGGGGCTACACCTTC
TRBV6-5	.	many	TRBJ1-1	CATYRGNTEAFF	TGTGCCACCTACCGGGGGAACACTGAAGCTTTCTTT
TRBV7-8	TRBD1	many	TRBJ2-2	CASSADRGGTGELFF	TGTGCCAGCAGCGCGGACAGGGGAGGTACCGGGGAGCTGTTTTTT
TRBV29-1	.	many	TRBJ1-2	CSVAGASYGYTF	TGCAGCGTTGCGGGTGCATCCTATGGCTACACCTTC
TRBV20-1	TRBD2	many	TRBJ2-1	CSARFAGGHRNEQFF	TGCAGTGCTAGATTTGCGGGGGGCCATAGAAATGAGCAGTTCTTC
TRBV7-2	.	many	TRBJ2-5	CASSLIQGRGSDQYF	TGTGCCAGCAGCTTGATTCAGGGGCGTGGGTCAGACCAGTACTTC
TRBV24-1	TRBD2	.	TRBJ2-5	CATSDSTLEGAKRDTQYF	TGTGCCACCAGTGATTCCACCCTGGAAGGAGCGAAGCGGGATACCCAGTACTTC
TRBV20-1	.	many	TRBJ2-1	CSASEFGDELHEQFF	TGCAGTGCAAGTGAGTTCGGGGACGAGCTACATGAGCAGTTCTTC
TRBV28	TRBD2	.	TRBJ2-3	CASSLRLAGGDTQYF	TGTGCCAGCAGTTTGCGGCTAGCGGGGGGGGATACGCAGTATTTT
TRBV29-1	.	.	TRBJ2-7	CSVADSLSYEQYF	TGCAGCGTTGCGGACAGCCTCTCCTACGAGCAGTACTTC
TRBV7-2	.	many	TRBJ1-6	CASSQGGLWSPLHF	TGTGCCAGCAGCCAAGGGGGGTTATGGTCACCCCTCCACTTT
TRBV7-2	TRBD1	few	TRBJ1-2	CASSLGDSLRTGGYTF	TGTGCCAGCAGCTTAGGGGACAGCCTGAGGACGGGTGGCTACACCTTC
TRBV7-2	.	many	TRBJ2-3	CASSTARGGRTDTQYF	TGTGCCAGCAGCACCGCGCGTGGGGGGCGGACAGATACGCAGTATTTT
TRBV29-1	.	many	TRBJ2-3	CSVVWASNPTTDTQYF	TGCAGCGTTGTTTGGGCCTCCAATCCTACGACAGACACGCAGTATTTT
TRBV13	.	many	TRBJ2-3	CASSLEEGQVSTDTQYF	TGTGCCAGCAGCTTAGAAGAAGGGCAGGTCAGCACAGATACGCAGTATTTT
TRBV12-3/TRBV12-4	.	many	TRBJ1-5	CASRLKGSSNQPQHF	TGTGCCAGCAGGTTAAAGGGGTCTAGCAATCAGCCCCAGCATTTT
TRBV12-3/TRBV12-4	TRBD2	many	TRBJ2-1	CASSFFGGGFYNEQFF	TGTGCCAGCAGTTTTTTCGGCGGGGGATTCTACAATGAGCAGTTCTTC
TRBV2	.	many	TRBJ2-3	CASRALAITDTQYF	TGTGCCAGCAGAGCGCTAGCGATCACAGATACGCAGTATTTT
TRBV7-2	.	many	TRBJ1-1	CASSIQWNTEAFF	TGTGCCAGCAGCATCCAGTGGAACACTGAAGCTTTCTTT
TRBV13	TRBD2	.	TRBJ2-3	CASSSYLAGGSTDTQYF	TGTGCCAGCAGCAGCTACCTAGCGGGGGGGAGCACAGATACGCAGTATTTT
TRBV29-1	.	.	TRBJ1-1	CSVQAAGNTEAFF	TGCAGCGTTCAGGCAGCTGGGAACACTGAAGCTTTCTTT
TRBV12-3/TRBV12-4	.	.	TRBJ2-5	CASSPRSYQETQYF	TGTGCCAGCAGTCCCCGGAGCTACCAAGAGACCCAGTACTTC
TRBV20-1	.	.	TRBJ2-2	CSANPRHTGELFF	TGCAGTGCTAACCCCCGACACACCGGGGAGCTGTTTTTT
TRBV7-2	.	many	TRBJ1-5	CASSPTGDRNQPQHF	TGTGCCAGCAGTCCCACGGGCGACAGAAATCAGCCCCAGCATTTT
TRBV20-1	.	few	TRBJ2-3	CSASRWGSTDTQYF	TGCAGTGCTAGCCGGTGGGGGAGCACAGATACGCAGTATTTT
TRBV5-1	TRBD2	many	TRBJ2-7	CASSPSLAGGAYEQYF	TGCGCCAGCAGCCCCAGCCTAGCGGGGGGGGCCTACGAGCAGTACTTC
TRBV28	.	many	TRBJ1-2	CASSTQGLSGYTF	TGTGCCAGCAGCACACAGGGCCTTAGTGGCTACACCTTC
TRBV11-2	TRBD2	many	TRBJ2-1	CASSYERGALIFNEQFF	TGTGCCAGCAGCTATGAGCGGGGGGCCTTAATATTCAATGAGCAGTTCTTC
TRBV20-1	TRBD1	.	TRBJ1-2	CSADRATGYTF	TGCAGTGCTGACAGGGCGACTGGCTACACCTTC
TRBV4-3	TRBD2	few	TRBJ2-3	CASSIRTSGSTDTQYF	TGCGCCAGCAGCATAAGGACTAGTGGGAGCACAGATACGCAGTATTTT
TRBV6-5	.	many	TRBJ2-1	CASSLLTYNEQFF	TGTGCCAGCAGTCTACTTACCTACAATGAGCAGTTCTTC
TRBV6-2/TRBV6-3	.	many	TRBJ1-6	CASRLGTNSPLHF	TGTGCCAGCCGGCTAGGGACCAATTCACCCCTCCACTTT
TRBV7-9	.	medium-sized	TRBJ2-5	CASSLAVEKETQYF	TGTGCCAGCAGCTTAGCTGTTGAGAAGGAGACCCAGTACTTC
TRBV5-4	.	.	TRBJ1-1	CASSLEVSRANTEAFF	TGTGCCAGCAGCTTGGAGGTCTCCAGGGCAAACACTGAAGCTTTCTTT
TRBV2	.	many	TRBJ1-1	CASSGQGLTEAFF	TGTGCCAGCAGCGGGCAGGGGCTCACTGAAGCTTTCTTT
TRBV29-1	.	.	TRBJ1-2	CSAQVGNGYTF	TGCAGCGCCCAGGTGGGAAATGGCTACACCTTC
TRBV7-9	.	few	TRBJ1-4	CASSFGLNEKLFF	TGTGCCAGCAGCTTCGGACTTAATGAAAAACTGTTTTTT
TRBV19	TRBD1	few	TRBJ1-1	CASRRGQGYTEAFF	TGTGCCAGCCGGCGGGGACAGGGGTACACTGAAGCTTTCTTT
TRBV20-1	TRBD2	few	TRBJ2-3	CSARRRGGRDTQYF	TGCAGTGCTAGGCGGCGGGGGGGCAGGGATACGCAGTATTTT
TRBV7-3	.	many	TRBJ1-1	CASSLSGDAAEAFF	TGTGCCAGCAGCTTATCGGGCGACGCAGCCGAAGCTTTCTTT
TRBV12-3/TRBV12-4	TRBD2	few	TRBJ2-3	CASSIRLATDTQYF	TGTGCCAGCAGTATCCGACTAGCCACAGATACGCAGTATTTT